The 16 T cell receptor beta chains below come from one sample, sequenced in a study of blood T cell repertoires in COVID-19. The method was immunoSEQ multiplex PCR; TCRdb's version includes in-frame clones alone and lacks a portion of them. Of 150,000 to 200,000 clones in the sample, approximately 88% are singletons; the top ten hold 10% to 15%. The sample was PBMCs or T cells enriched from blood (not recorded which). The receptors were gathered from an older woman who had recovered from COVID-19.

The chain combines TRBV5-1 with TRBJ2-7; TRBD1 agrees at 8 bases. This CDR3 has 15 residues. Losses at the gene ends were 4 bases for V and 2 bases for J; bases not matched to a gene: 8. In germline, CDR1 is SGHRS, CDR2 YFSETQ. The CDR3 sequence is CASSRPGQVPYEQYF. For the CDR3, the DNA is TGCGCCAGCAGCCGACCGGGACAGGTTCCCTACGAGCAGTACTTC.

The chain has TRBV4-1 and TRBJ1-2, with D tentatively TRBD1 (5 bases). CDR1 is MGHRA and CDR2 is YSYEKL in the germline V gene. V was pared by 2 bases and J by 4 bases, with 14 bases between. This CDR3 has 15 residues. CDR3 sequence reads: CASSQPRQRLYGYTF. The CDR3 DNA follows: TGCGCCAGCAGCCAACCCAGACAGAGACTCTATGGCTACACCTTC.

This clone was picked up a small number of times. J is TRBJ2-7 and V is TRBV5-4, with 7 bases aligning to TRBD1. Trimming took 0 bases from V and 7 from J; bases not matched to a gene: 7. The length of the CDR3 is 14 residues. CDR1 and CDR2 from the germline V gene are SGHNT and YYREEE (reference sequence). The CDR3 nucleotides read TGTGCCAGCAGCTTGGGACAGGGTCGAGGGGAGCAGTACTTC. Translated: CASSLGQGRGEQYF.

This clone was observed a handful of times. V is TRBV7-2 and J is TRBJ2-1; 12 nucleotides match TRBD2. Germline V gene data show CDR1 as SGHTA and CDR2 as FQGNSA. The CDR3 extends over 15 amino acids. J was trimmed by 6 bases and V by 6 bases; bases with no gene match: 6. CDR3 in amino acids: CASRTSGGQPNEQFF. CDR3 coding DNA: TGTGCCAGCAGAACTAGCGGGGGGCAGCCCAATGAGCAGTTCTTC.

The chain uses TRBV5-1 and TRBJ1-6; 11 bases align to TRBD1. CDR1 and CDR2 from the germline V gene are SGHRS and YFSETQ. This CDR3 has 17 residues. V lost 6 bases and J lost 0; bases outside the gene matches: 5. The CDR3 protein is CASNPGTGGSYNSPLHF. CDR3 in DNA: TGCGCCAGCAACCCCGGGACAGGGGGCTCCTATAATTCACCCCTCCACTTT.

This chain uses TRBV7-9 with TRBJ2-3; D unclear. With 5 bases removed from V and 4 bases from J, the gap between germline ends came to 10 bases. Germline assignment: CDR1 SEHNR and CDR2 FQNEAQ (reference sequence). The CDR3 contains 13 residues. CDR3 sequence: CASSPYRADTQYF. CDR3 bases: TGTGCCAGCAGCCCCTATAGAGCAGATACGCAGTATTTT.

The chain employs TRBV30 and TRBJ1-2, with a weak D call TRBD1 (5 bases). The CDR3 length is 12 residues. Germline CDR1 and CDR2: GTSNPN and SVGIG (reference sequence). V was clipped by 0 bases and J by 8 bases, with 10 bases between them. CDR3 sequence: CAWSVRGSGYTF. The CDR3 DNA sequence: TGTGCCTGGAGTGTACGGGGGAGCGGCTACACCTTC.

This clone was seen once. V usage is TRBV4-2 and J usage is TRBJ1-3; D uncertain. V gave up 0 bases and J gave up 4 bases, with 13 bases separating them. This CDR3 spans 16 amino acids. Germline CDR1 is LGHNA and CDR2 is YNFKEQ. The CDR3 DNA reads TGTGCCAGCAGCCAAGATGAGGGTATCTCCGGAAACACCATATATTTT. Translated, it gives CASSQDEGISGNTIYF.

This sequence joins TRBV20-1 and TRBJ1-5; the D is unclear. The ends were cut back, 3 bases at V and 5 bases at J, with 8 bases in the middle. This CDR3 comprises 12 residues. CDR1 is DFQATT and CDR2 is SNEGSKA in the germline V gene (reference sequence). CDR3 in amino acids: CSASSSDQPQHF. The CDR3 nucleotides are TGCAGTGCTAGTTCTAGTGATCAGCCCCAGCATTTT.

The chain uses TRBV10-3 and TRBJ1-4; possible D gene TRBD1, 6 bases. Trimming took 2 bases from V and 4 from J, leaving 11 bases between them. This CDR3 comprises 15 residues. CDR1 is ENHRY and CDR2 is SYGVKD in the germline V gene. CDR3 protein: CAISETIQGNEKLFF. CDR3 nucleotides: TGTGCCATCAGTGAGACAATACAGGGTAATGAAAAACTGTTTTTT.

V and J are TRBV5-4 and TRBJ2-1, with 9 bases matching TRBD1. Germline loops: CDR1 SGHNT, CDR2 YYREEE (reference sequence). The CDR3 consists of 14 residues. V lost 3 bases to trimming and J lost 5 bases; unmatched junction nucleotides: 3. CDR3: CASSSDRGDNEQFF. CDR3 coding DNA: TGTGCCAGCAGCTCGGACAGGGGAGACAATGAGCAGTTCTTC.

This chain links TRBV5-3 with TRBJ2-5; no clear D gene. TRBV5-3 belongs to the ORF category, with a function that is uncertain. The CDR3 totals 14 residues. The germline V and J ends were trimmed by 5 bases and 2 bases, with 13 bases remaining between them. CDR3 in DNA: TGTGCCAGAAGTCCGGGTCTTCGGCAAGAGACCCAGTACTTC. Its protein is CARSPGLRQETQYF.

The J gene is TRBJ2-4, the V gene TRBV3-1 (or the pseudogene TRBV3-2); 7 nucleotides align to TRBD2. V lost 4 bases and J lost 9; bases outside the gene matches: 6. The CDR3 spans 13 residues. Germline V gene data show CDR1 as LGHDT and CDR2 as YNNKEL (reference sequence). The CDR3 bases are TGTGCCAGCAGCCGGGGAGGGGAAGGCATTCAGTACTTC. Its protein is CASSRGGEGIQYF.

This chain uses TRBV2 with TRBJ2-7; D is perhaps TRBD2 (7 bases). V was pared by 6 bases and J by 7 bases, with 22 bases between. The CDR3 sequence is 15 residues long. CDR1 SNHLY and CDR2 FYNNEI come from the germline V gene. The CDR3 region has the DNA TGTGCCAGCAGGGGAGGGACAAGTTGGTTGGGGGAGCAGTACTTC. It translates to CASRGGTSWLGEQYF.

The chain employs TRBV27 and TRBJ1-1, with a tentative D call TRBD1 (6 bases). This CDR3 has 14 residues. Germline lookup yields CDR1 MNHEY and CDR2 SMNVEV (reference sequence). Between the trimmed V and J ends, which lost 0 bases and 11 bases, there was a span of 16 bases. The CDR3 loop is CASSLSESRQEAFF. The CDR3, as DNA: TGTGCCAGCAGTTTATCGGAGTCTCGACAGGAGGCTTTCTTT.

This clone has only one observation. The rearrangement joins TRBV5-4 to TRBJ1-2; TRBD1 matches 7 bases. CDR3 length equals 14 residues. Germline V gene sequence: CDR1 SGHNT, CDR2 YYREEE (reference sequence). With 4 bases clipped from V and 6 bases from J, the junction kept 9 bases outside the gene matches. CDR3 nucleotide sequence: TGTGCCAGCAGCCCGGCAGGGGGTGGGCATGGCTACACCTTC. It translates to CASSPAGGGHGYTF.